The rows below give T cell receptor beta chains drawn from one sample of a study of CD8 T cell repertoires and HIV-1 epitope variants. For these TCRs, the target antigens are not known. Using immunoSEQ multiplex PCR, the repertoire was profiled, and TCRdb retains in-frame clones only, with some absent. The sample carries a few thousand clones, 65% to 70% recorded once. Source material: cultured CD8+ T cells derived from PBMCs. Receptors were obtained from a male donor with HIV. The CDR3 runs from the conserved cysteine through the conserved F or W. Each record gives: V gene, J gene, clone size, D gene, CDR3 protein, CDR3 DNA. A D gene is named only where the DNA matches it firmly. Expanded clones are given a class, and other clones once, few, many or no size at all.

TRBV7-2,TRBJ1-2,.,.,CASSLVQGQGYTF,TGTGCCAGCAGCTTAGTACAGGGTCAGGGCTACACCTTC
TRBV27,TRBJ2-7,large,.,CASSLTSGTFAYEQYF,TGTGCCAGCAGCTTAACCTCAGGGACTTTCGCCTACGAGCAGTACTTC
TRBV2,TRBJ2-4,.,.,CASSDSKNIQYF,TGTGCCAGCAGTGACAGCAAAAACATTCAGTACTTC
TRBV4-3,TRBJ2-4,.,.,CASSSDRINIQYF,TGCGCCAGCAGCTCCGACAGGATAAATATTCAGTACTTC
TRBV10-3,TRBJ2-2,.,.,CAISEGPGTGELFF,TGTGCCATCAGTGAGGGCCCCGGCACCGGGGAGCTGTTTTTT
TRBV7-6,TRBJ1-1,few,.,CASSPGMNTEAFF,TGTGCCAGCAGTCCGGGGATGAACACTGAAGCTTTCTTT
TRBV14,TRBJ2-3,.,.,CASSQDVGTGTTDTQYF,TGTGCCAGCAGCCAAGACGTCGGCACAGGGACCACAGATACGCAGTATTTT
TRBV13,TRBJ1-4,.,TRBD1,CASSLSQGGTNGKLFF,TGTGCCAGCAGCTTATCCCAGGGGGGGACTAATGGAAAACTGTTTTTT
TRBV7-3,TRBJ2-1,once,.,CASSRDTNSYNEQFF,TGTGCCAGCAGCCGGGACACCAACTCCTACAATGAGCAGTTCTTC
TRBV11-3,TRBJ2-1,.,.,CASSHRDFSYNEQFF,TGTGCCAGCAGCCACCGGGACTTCTCCTACAATGAGCAGTTCTTC
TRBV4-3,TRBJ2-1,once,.,CASSLQLWGANSEQFF,TGCGCCAGCAGCCTTCAACTTTGGGGGGCCAATTCTGAGCAGTTCTTC
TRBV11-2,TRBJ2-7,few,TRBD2,CASTLTSGAYEQYF,TGTGCCAGCACCTTGACTAGCGGGGCCTACGAGCAGTACTTC
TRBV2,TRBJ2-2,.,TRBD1,CASSETGGARTGELFF,TGTGCCAGCAGTGAGACAGGGGGCGCAAGGACCGGGGAGCTGTTTTTT
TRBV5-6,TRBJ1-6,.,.,CAFQGFGHNNSPLHF,TGTGCCTTTCAGGGGTTTGGACACAATAATTCACCCCTCCACTTT
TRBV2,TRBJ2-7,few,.,CASGTGYGGYEQYF,TGTGCCAGCGGTACAGGGTACGGTGGCTACGAGCAGTACTTC
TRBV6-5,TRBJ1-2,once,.,CASSYSRADYGYTF,TGTGCCAGCAGTTACTCGAGGGCGGACTATGGCTACACCTTC
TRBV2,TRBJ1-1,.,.,CASSPRRDIEAFF,TGTGCCAGCAGTCCCCGCAGGGACATTGAAGCTTTCTTT
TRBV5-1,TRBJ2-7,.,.,CASSLEGQYYEQYF,TGCGCCAGCAGCTTGGAAGGACAGTACTACGAGCAGTACTTC
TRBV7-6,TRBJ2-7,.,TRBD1,CASSLGQGDYEQYF,TGTGCCAGCAGCTTAGGACAGGGGGACTACGAGCAGTACTTC
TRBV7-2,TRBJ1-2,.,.,CASSSPRGKGYGYTF,TGTGCCAGCAGCTCCCCTCGAGGGAAGGGCTATGGCTACACCTTC
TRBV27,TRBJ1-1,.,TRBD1,CASSSPGTGVISTEAFF,TGTGCCAGCAGTTCCCCCGGGACAGGGGTGATTTCCACTGAAGCTTTCTTT
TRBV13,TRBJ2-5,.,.,CASSPRGRRETQYF,TGTGCCAGCAGCCCCAGGGGGAGGAGAGAGACCCAGTACTTC
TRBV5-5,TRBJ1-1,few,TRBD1,CASSRTGDTEAFF,TGTGCCAGCAGTCGGACAGGGGACACTGAAGCTTTCTTT
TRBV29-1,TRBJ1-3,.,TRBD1,CSVEDNRGFSGNTIYF,TGCAGCGTTGAAGATAACAGGGGTTTCTCTGGAAACACCATATATTTT
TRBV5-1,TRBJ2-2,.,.,CASRDSGFPGELFF,TGCGCCAGTAGGGATTCGGGGTTTCCCGGGGAGCTGTTTTTT
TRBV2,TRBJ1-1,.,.,CASRAANTEAFF,TGTGCCAGCAGAGCGGCGAACACTGAAGCTTTCTTT
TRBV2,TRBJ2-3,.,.,CASRGSPGDTQYF,TGTGCCAGCCGGGGATCGCCCGGAGATACGCAGTATTTT
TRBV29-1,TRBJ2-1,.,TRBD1,CSVEGKGTVIYNEQFF,TGCAGCGTTGAAGGGAAAGGGACAGTTATTTACAATGAGCAGTTCTTC
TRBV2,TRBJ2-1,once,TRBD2,CASTPFPSGNEQFF,TGTGCCAGCACCCCCTTTCCTAGCGGGAATGAGCAGTTCTTC
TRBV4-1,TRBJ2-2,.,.,CASSQVRGLQANTGELFF,TGCGCCAGCAGCCAAGTCCGTGGACTCCAAGCGAACACCGGGGAGCTGTTTTTT
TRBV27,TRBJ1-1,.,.,CASSLYRNTEAFF,TGTGCCAGCAGTTTATACAGGAACACTGAAGCTTTCTTT
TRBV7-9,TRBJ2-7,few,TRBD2,CASRLDGPSGAPYEQYF,TGTGCCAGCAGATTAGATGGTCCTAGCGGAGCCCCCTACGAGCAGTACTTC
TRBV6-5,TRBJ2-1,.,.,CASSSLSVGGNEQFF,TGTGCCAGCAGCTCCTTGTCAGTGGGGGGAAATGAGCAGTTCTTC
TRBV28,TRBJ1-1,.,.,CASSFQGQKDTEAFF,TGTGCCAGCAGTTTTCAGGGGCAGAAGGACACTGAAGCTTTCTTT
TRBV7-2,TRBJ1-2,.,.,CASSTSRYGYTF,TGTGCCAGCAGTACGTCACGCTATGGCTACACCTTC
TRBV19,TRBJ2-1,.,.,CASSATGFGEQFF,TGTGCCAGTAGTGCGACAGGCTTTGGGGAGCAGTTCTTC
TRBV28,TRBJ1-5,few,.,CASNSRLGSNQPQHF,TGTGCCAGCAATTCCCGTTTGGGTAGCAATCAGCCCCAGCATTTT
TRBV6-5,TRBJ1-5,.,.,CASSYEGAPGQPQHF,TGTGCCAGCAGTTACGAGGGCGCCCCGGGTCAGCCCCAGCATTTT
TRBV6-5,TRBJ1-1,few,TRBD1,CASSIQGALNTEAFF,TGTGCCAGCAGTATACAGGGGGCTCTGAACACTGAAGCTTTCTTT
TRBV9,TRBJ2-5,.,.,CASTSPRTQYF,TGTGCCAGCACCAGCCCGAGGACCCAGTACTTC
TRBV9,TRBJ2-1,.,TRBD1,CASSVVGGGQGSYNEQFF,TGTGCCAGCAGCGTAGTAGGTGGGGGACAGGGATCTTACAATGAGCAGTTCTTC
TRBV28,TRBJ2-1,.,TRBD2,CASSVSGILFHEQFF,TGTGCCAGCAGTGTGAGCGGGATCCTTTTCCATGAGCAGTTCTTC
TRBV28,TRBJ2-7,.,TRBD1,CASRGTGGRTYEQYF,TGTGCCAGCAGGGGGACAGGGGGAAGAACCTACGAGCAGTACTTC
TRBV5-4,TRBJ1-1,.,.,CASSLIPGAVEAFF,TGTGCCAGCAGCTTGATTCCGGGGGCAGTTGAAGCTTTCTTT
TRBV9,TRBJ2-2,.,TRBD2,CASSFLAGVNTGELFF,TGTGCCAGCAGCTTCCTAGCGGGAGTGAACACCGGGGAGCTGTTTTTT
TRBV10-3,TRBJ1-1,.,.,CAIRAGNTEAFF,TGTGCCATCAGGGCAGGGAACACTGAAGCTTTCTTT
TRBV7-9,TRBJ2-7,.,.,CASSSTESHEQYF,TGTGCCAGCAGCTCTACTGAGTCTCACGAGCAGTACTTC
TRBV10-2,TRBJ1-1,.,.,CASSPTGETGQAFF,TGCGCCAGCAGTCCCACGGGGGAAACAGGACAAGCTTTCTTT
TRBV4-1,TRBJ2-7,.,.,CASSQVEGGEQYF,TGCGCCAGCAGCCAAGTTGAAGGGGGCGAGCAGTACTTC
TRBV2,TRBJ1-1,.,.,CASSEAPGGGRTEAFF,TGTGCCAGCAGTGAAGCGCCCGGGGGGGGGCGGACTGAAGCTTTCTTT
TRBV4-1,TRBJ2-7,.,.,CASSQDSSSPYEQYF,TGCGCCAGCAGCCAAGATTCGAGTTCCCCCTACGAGCAGTACTTC
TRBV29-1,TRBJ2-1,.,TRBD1,CSVAVSRGLSSNEQFF,TGCAGCGTTGCTGTTTCCAGGGGGCTGTCAAGCAATGAGCAGTTCTTC
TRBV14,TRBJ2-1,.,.,CASSTWDINEQFF,TGTGCCAGCAGCACCTGGGACATAAATGAGCAGTTCTTC
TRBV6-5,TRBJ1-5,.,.,CASSYRLDQPQHF,TGTGCCAGCAGTTATCGATTGGATCAGCCCCAGCATTTT